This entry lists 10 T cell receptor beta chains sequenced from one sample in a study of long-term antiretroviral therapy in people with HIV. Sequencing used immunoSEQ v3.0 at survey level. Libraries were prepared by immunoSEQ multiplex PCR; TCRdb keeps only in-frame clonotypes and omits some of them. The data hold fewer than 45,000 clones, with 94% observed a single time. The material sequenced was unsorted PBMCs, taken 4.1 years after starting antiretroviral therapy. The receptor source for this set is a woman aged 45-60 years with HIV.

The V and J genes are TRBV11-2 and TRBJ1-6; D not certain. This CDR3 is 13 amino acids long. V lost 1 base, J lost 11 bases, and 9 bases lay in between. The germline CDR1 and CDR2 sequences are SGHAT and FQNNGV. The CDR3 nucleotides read TGTGCCAGCAGCTTAGGTACTCGGGCACCCCTCCACTTT. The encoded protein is CASSLGTRAPLHF.

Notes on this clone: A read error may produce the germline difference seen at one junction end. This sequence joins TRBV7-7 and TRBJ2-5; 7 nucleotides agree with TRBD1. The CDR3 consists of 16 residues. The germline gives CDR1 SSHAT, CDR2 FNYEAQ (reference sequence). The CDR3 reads CASSLGLRQGTETQYF. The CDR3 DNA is TGTGCTAGCAGCTTAGGTCTCCGACAGGGAACGGAGACCCAGTACTTC.

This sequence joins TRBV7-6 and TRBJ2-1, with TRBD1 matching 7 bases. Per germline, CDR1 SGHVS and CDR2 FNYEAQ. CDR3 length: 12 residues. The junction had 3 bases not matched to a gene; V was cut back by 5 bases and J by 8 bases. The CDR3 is CASSQQGHEQFF. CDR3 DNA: TGTGCCAGCAGCCAACAGGGGCATGAGCAGTTCTTC.

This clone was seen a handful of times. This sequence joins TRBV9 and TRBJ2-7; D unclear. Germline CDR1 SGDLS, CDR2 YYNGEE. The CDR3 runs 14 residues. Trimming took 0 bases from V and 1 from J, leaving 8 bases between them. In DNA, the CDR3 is TGTGCCAGCAGCGTAGAGGGCGGATCCTACGAGCAGTACTTC. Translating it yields CASSVEGGSYEQYF.

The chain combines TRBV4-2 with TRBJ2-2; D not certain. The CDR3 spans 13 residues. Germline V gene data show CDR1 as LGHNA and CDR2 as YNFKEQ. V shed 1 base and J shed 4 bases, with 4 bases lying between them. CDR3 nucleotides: TGTGCCAGCAGCCAAGGAGGCACCGGGGAGCTGTTTTTT. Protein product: CASSQGGTGELFF.

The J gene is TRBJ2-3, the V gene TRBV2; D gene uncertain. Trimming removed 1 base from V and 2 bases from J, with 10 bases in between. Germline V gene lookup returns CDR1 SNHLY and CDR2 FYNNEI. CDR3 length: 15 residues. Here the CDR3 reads CASSEDLGITDTQYF. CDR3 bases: TGTGCCAGCAGTGAAGACCTAGGGATCACAGATACGCAGTATTTT.

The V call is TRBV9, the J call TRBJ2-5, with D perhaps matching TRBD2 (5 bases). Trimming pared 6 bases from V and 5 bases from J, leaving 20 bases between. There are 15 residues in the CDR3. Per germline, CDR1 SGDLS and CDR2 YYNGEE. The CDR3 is CASTRAGVRLETQYF. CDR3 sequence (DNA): TGTGCCAGCACTCGCGCCGGGGTGAGGTTGGAGACCCAGTACTTC.

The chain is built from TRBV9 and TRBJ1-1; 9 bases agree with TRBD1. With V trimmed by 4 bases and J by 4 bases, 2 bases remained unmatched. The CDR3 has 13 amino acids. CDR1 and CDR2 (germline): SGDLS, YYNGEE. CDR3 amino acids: CASSTDRGTEAFF. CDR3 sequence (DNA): TGTGCCAGCAGCACGGACAGGGGCACTGAAGCTTTCTTT.

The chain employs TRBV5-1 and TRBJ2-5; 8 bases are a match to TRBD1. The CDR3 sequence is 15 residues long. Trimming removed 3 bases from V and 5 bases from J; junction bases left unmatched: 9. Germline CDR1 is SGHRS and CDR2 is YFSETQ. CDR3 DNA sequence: TGCGCCAGCAGCTCCGGGACAGGCCGTCGCGAGACCCAGTACTTC. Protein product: CASSSGTGRRETQYF.

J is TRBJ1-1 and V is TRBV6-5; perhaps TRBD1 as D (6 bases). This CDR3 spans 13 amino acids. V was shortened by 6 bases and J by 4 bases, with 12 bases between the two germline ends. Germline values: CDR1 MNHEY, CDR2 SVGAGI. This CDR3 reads CASSGIRGTEAFF. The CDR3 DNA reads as TGTGCCAGCAGCGGGATCAGGGGCACTGAAGCTTTCTTT.